This T cell receptor (beta chain) was identified in a study of siplizumab effects on memory and regulatory T cells. The repertoire was sequenced with immunoSEQ multiplex PCR; TCRdb's copy has only in-frame clones and lacks some. The table shows more than 85,000 clones, with 80% to 95% occurring only once. Study observations and caveats: Naive T cells, seemingly more diverse than memory cells, seemed major alloresponse contributors. Reactions containing siplizumab showed mappable alloreactive CD4+ clones averaging approximately 75% Treg-derived, versus 25% to 30% in controls.

Germline-derived CDR1 and CDR2 are SGDLS and YYNGEE. V was trimmed by 2 bases and J by 1 base, leaving 16 bases between them. The CDR3 is made up of 17 amino acids. On this clone: Its antigen is unknown.

The TCR originated in a human donor in good health. What was sequenced was CD4+ T cells sorted from blood. V is TRBV9 and J is TRBJ1-3; possible D gene TRBD1, 5 bases. The CDR3 DNA follows: TGTGCCAGCAGCGTCAGGTCAATGGACACTTCTGGAAACACCATATATTTT. Translation gives CASSVRSMDTSGNTIYF.